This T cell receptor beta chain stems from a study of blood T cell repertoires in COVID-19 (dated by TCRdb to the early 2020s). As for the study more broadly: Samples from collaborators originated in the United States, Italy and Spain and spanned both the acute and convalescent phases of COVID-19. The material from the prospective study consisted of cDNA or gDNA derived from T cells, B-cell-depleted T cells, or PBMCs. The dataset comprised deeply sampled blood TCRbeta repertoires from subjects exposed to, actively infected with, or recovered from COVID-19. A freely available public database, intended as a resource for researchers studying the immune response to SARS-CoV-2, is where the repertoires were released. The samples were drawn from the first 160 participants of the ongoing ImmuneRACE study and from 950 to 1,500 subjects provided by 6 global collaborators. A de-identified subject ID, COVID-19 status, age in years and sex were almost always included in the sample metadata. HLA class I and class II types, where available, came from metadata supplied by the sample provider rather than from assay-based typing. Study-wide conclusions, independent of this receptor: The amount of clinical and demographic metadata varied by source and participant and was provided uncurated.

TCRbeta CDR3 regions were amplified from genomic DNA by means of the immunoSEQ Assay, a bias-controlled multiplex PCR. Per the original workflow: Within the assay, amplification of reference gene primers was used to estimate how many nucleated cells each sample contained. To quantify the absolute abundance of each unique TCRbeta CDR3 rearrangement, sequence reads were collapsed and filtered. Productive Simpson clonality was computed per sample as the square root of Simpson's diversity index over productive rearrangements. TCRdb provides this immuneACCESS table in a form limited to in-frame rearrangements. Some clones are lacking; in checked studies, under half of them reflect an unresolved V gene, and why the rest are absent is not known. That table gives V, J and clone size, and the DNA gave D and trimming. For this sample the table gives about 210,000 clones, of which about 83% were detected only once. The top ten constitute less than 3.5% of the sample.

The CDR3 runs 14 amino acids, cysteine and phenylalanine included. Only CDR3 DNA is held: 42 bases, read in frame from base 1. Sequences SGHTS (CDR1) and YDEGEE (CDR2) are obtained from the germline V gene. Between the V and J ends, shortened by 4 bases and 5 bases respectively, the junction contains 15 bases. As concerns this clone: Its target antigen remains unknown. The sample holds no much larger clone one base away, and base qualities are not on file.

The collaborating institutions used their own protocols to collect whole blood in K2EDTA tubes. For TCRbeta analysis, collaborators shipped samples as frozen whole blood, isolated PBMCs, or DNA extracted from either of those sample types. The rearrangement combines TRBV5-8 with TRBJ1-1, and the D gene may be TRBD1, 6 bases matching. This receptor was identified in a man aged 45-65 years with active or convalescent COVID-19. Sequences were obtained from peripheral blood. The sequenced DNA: TGTGCCAGCAGCGCGGGGGGCGCGGGTACTGAAGCTTTCTTT. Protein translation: CASSAGGAGTEAFF.